This TCR beta chain was sequenced in a study of T-cell memory formation after mild COVID-19. Study overall: Clusters of TCRs were largely donor specific.

From 5'RACE with constant-segment primers came TCR alpha and TCR beta cDNA libraries that carried sample barcodes and UMIs. TCRdb re-called the 5' RACE reads with MiXCR, one entry per CDR3 protein. The sample holds nearly 250,000 distinct CDR3 sequences; over 15% are singletons and the top ten take over 2%. Trimming removed 4 bases from V and 10 bases from J; junction bases left unmatched: 6. Germline V gene lookup returns CDR1 MNHEY and CDR2 SVGAGI. The CDR3 is 12 residues long. This clonotype came up a few times. The chain has TRBV6-5 and TRBJ1-1; 7 bases align to TRBD1. The receptor comes from an adult woman who had mild COVID-19 (a few samples of this study predate the infection). Cell type and time point are not known. The specimen sequenced was PBMCs or a T cell subset sorted from them (not recorded which). This CDR3 is CASSSRQGRAFF. CDR3 bases: TGTGCCAGCAGTTCTAGACAGGGCCGAGCTTTCTTT.